The next 16 T cell receptor beta chains were all read from a single sample in a study of T cells in Graves' hyperthyroidism and ophthalmopathy. Authors of the study amplified TCR beta CDR3 regions from RNA transcripts. HTBI primers drove first-round RT-PCR of the TCR CDR3. TCRdb re-called the multiplex PCR reads with MiXCR, one entry per CDR3 protein. This table holds about 250,000 distinct CDR3 sequences, more than 20% found once. Sequenced sample: blood. These TCRs come from a woman in her thirties or forties with Graves' ophthalmopathy.

This clonotype occurred many times. This chain links TRBV28 with TRBJ2-5; 7 bases are shared with TRBD2. The V and J ends lost 3 bases and 4 bases, in that order; junction bases with no gene match: 2. Germline V gene lookup returns CDR1 MDHEN and CDR2 SYDVKM. The CDR3 has 13 amino acids. CDR3 amino acids: CASSFAGAETQYF. The CDR3 nucleotides read TGTGCCAGCAGTTTTGCGGGAGCAGAGACCCAGTACTTC.

This chain uses TRBV7-2 with TRBJ2-7; 11 nucleotides match TRBD2. CDR3 size: 17 residues. Looked up from germline, CDR1 is SGHTA and CDR2 is FQGNSA. The ends lost 5 bases at V and 0 bases at J; junction bases unmatched: 9. The CDR3 region has the DNA TGTGCCAGCAGCGCTAGCGGGACTAGCGGTTCCTCCTACGAGCAGTACTTC. Translated, it gives CASSASGTSGSSYEQYF. Full variable domain (outside the CDR3, taken from reference TRBV7-2 and TRBJ2-7): GAGVSQSPSNKVTEKGKDVELRCDPISGHTALYWYRQSLGQGLEFLIYFQGNSAPDKSGLPSDRFSAERTGGSVSTLTIQRTQQEDSAVYLCASSASGTSGSSYEQYFGPGTRLTVT.

This clonotype appeared many times. The chain links TRBV11-1 to TRBJ1-1, with D hard to call. Germline lookup yields CDR1 SGHAT and CDR2 FQDESV (reference sequence). This CDR3 comprises 16 residues. The ends were cut back, 1 base at V and 6 bases at J, with 18 bases in the middle. In nucleotides, the CDR3 is TGTGCCAGCAGCTTAGGATCAAGCTCGAGTGGGGCTGAAGCTTTCTTT. Translating it yields CASSLGSSSSGAEAFF.

This clonotype has at least ten counts. The chain joins TRBV20-1 to TRBJ2-4, with 8 nucleotides matching TRBD1. The length of the CDR3 is 15 residues. Germline trimming cut 5 bases from V and 1 base from J; bases unmatched to any gene: 7. Per germline, CDR1 DFQATT and CDR2 SNEGSKA (reference sequence). The CDR3 bases are TGCAGTGCTCCAGGGTGGGACAGGGCCAAAAACATTCAGTACTTC. It translates to CSAPGWDRAKNIQYF.

This clonotype was found many times. This sequence joins TRBV7-2 and TRBJ2-4; D not certain. Germline CDR1 and CDR2: SGHTA and FQGNSA. Trimming shortened V by 0 bases and J by 10 bases, and 13 bases separated the two germline ends. The CDR3 sequence is 14 residues long. The CDR3: CASSLAGGLDIQYF. The CDR3 DNA reads as TGTGCCAGCAGCTTAGCGGGTGGGCTAGATATTCAGTACTTC.

Ten or more counts support this clonotype. The chain joins TRBV11-2 to TRBJ2-5, with TRBD1 as a possible D gene (5 bases). Per the germline V gene, CDR1 is SGHAT and CDR2 is FQNNGV. V shed 0 bases and J shed 5 bases, with 19 bases lying between them. The CDR3 spans 17 residues. CDR3 DNA: TGTGCCAGCAGCTTAGATCGTGACAGAGGAAGAAGGGAGACCCAGTACTTC. This translates into CASSLDRDRGRRETQYF.

The table lists this clonotype with many counts. V usage is TRBV10-3 and J usage is TRBJ2-5, with TRBD2 matching 11 bases. The CDR3 totals 19 residues. Germline CDR1 ENHRY, CDR2 SYGVKD. V was clipped by 2 bases and J by 3 bases; unmatched bases: 14. CDR3 sequence reads: CAISEPLLAGEIGEETQYF. DNA of the CDR3: TGTGCCATCAGTGAGCCGTTACTAGCGGGAGAGATAGGGGAAGAGACCCAGTACTTC.

In this sample, this clonotype turned up many times. The chain employs TRBV18 and TRBJ2-5; 7 bases line up with TRBD1. CDR1 and CDR2 from the germline V gene are KGHSH and LQKENI. V dropped 2 bases and J dropped 5; count of bases not matched to a gene: 14. The CDR3 is made up of 17 amino acids. The CDR3 protein is CASSPWPQRGRVETQYF. The CDR3 nucleotides read TGTGCCAGCTCACCATGGCCCCAAAGGGGGCGCGTGGAGACCCAGTACTTC.

Ten or more counts support this clonotype. V gene TRBV5-1 combines with J gene TRBJ1-2; D is uncertain. This CDR3 comprises 13 residues. With 3 bases removed from V and 4 bases from J, the gap between germline ends came to 10 bases. Germline CDR1 is SGHRS and CDR2 is YFSETQ. CDR3 coding DNA: TGCGCCAGCAGCTCGGACGGGCCCTATGGCTACACCTTC. Amino acid sequence: CASSSDGPYGYTF.

This clonotype came up many times. This sequence joins TRBV10-3 and TRBJ1-5; a possible D gene is TRBD1 (5 bases). V lost 0 bases and J lost 12, with 9 bases in between. The CDR3 is made up of 12 amino acids. Germline V gene data show CDR1 as ENHRY and CDR2 as SYGVKD. The CDR3 DNA reads as TGTGCCATCAGTGAGTCGGAGGGGCTCCAGCATTTT. As protein: CAISESEGLQHF.

The chain employs TRBV10-3 and TRBJ2-2; 15 nucleotides align to TRBD2. V shed 6 bases and J 1 base; nucleotides not matched to a gene: 3. This CDR3 is 17 amino acids long. CDR1 ENHRY and CDR2 SYGVKD come from the germline V gene. This CDR3 reads CAIRGLAGGMNTGELFF. Written as DNA, the CDR3 is TGTGCCATCAGGGGACTAGCGGGAGGTATGAACACCGGGGAGCTGTTTTTT.

This clonotype has ten or more counts. The junction does not match germline at one end; this may be a read error. This sequence joins TRBV2 and TRBJ1-1; a weak D match, TRBD1 (6 bases). This CDR3 is 13 amino acids long. The V gene's germline CDR1 is SNHLY and CDR2 FYNNEI. In DNA, the CDR3 is TGTGCCAGCAGTTCCACAGGGAACGCTGAAGCTTTCTTT. Residues: CASSSTGNAEAFF.

This clonotype was counted at least ten times. The chain combines TRBV28 with TRBJ1-3; TRBD1 is a possible D gene (5 bases). This CDR3 region has 18 residues. V was pared by 1 base and J by 0 bases, with 16 bases between. Germline lookup yields CDR1 MDHEN and CDR2 SYDVKM. For the CDR3, the DNA is TGTGCCAGCAGTTTATTCCGGGACGCTGACCTCTCTGGAAACACCATATATTTT. This sequence encodes CASSLFRDADLSGNTIYF.

This clonotype was seen many times. The chain combines TRBV11-2 with TRBJ1-2; the D is unclear. V shed 1 base and J shed 2 bases, with 11 bases lying between them. CDR1 and CDR2 from the germline V gene are SGHAT and FQNNGV. The CDR3 has 15 amino acids. The CDR3 DNA follows: TGTGCCAGCAGCTTAGTGTCACGTTTCAACTATGGCTACACCTTC. This gives the protein CASSLVSRFNYGYTF.

The chain recombines TRBV6-7 with TRBJ2-6; unclear D gene. TRBV6-7 is an ORF for which the function is uncertain. This CDR3 is 17 amino acids long. V dropped 0 bases and J dropped 3 bases, with 12 bases sitting between them. This CDR3 reads CASSYSSSPNGANVLTF. CDR3 sequence (DNA): TGTGCCAGCAGTTACTCGAGTAGTCCCAATGGGGCCAACGTCCTGACTTTC.

In this sample, this clonotype turned up many times. J is TRBJ2-2 and V is TRBV28; D is possibly TRBD2 (6 bases). V was cut by 5 bases and J by 9 bases, with 19 bases left in between. Germline V lookup: CDR1 MDHEN, CDR2 SYDVKM. This CDR3 contains 15 residues. In DNA form, the CDR3 reads TGTGCCAGCAGTCCCGGGACTCCGATGTCCCGGGAGCTGTTTTTT. Its protein is CASSPGTPMSRELFF.